This T cell receptor (beta chain) appears in the sequencing data of a study of beta chain features in type 1 diabetes. General study findings and limits: TCRB CDR3 length was moderately but significantly reduced in all four CD4+ subsets of Type 1 diabetes patients.

With regard to this clone: Its antigen is still unknown.

As every portion of the isolated RNA was reverse transcribed, the sequencing read expressed TCRB transcripts. TCRdb's copy holds only in-frame clones and misses some; the assay was immunoSEQ multiplex PCR. The table has around 46,000 clones, approximately 40% seen once. This TCR derives from a man aged 25 to 40 with type 1 diabetes. Sequencing was carried out using stem cell memory CD4+ T cells from blood.

The CDR3 spells CASSPRLAGGPGETQYF. CDR3 nucleotides: TGCGCCAGCAGCCCTCGACTAGCGGGAGGGCCAGGAGAGACCCAGTACTTC. The chain joins TRBV4-1 to TRBJ2-5; 14 positions match TRBD2. Germline V gene lookup returns CDR1 MGHRA and CDR2 YSYEKL. The J segment lost 4 bases and the V segment lost 4 bases, leaving 8 bases of the junction unmatched. This CDR3 is built from 17 residues.